The next 3 T cell receptor beta chains were all read from a single sample in a study of cytomegalovirus exposure and HLA in healthy donors. Primers included in the PCR were 60 Vbeta and 13 Jbeta primers. Profiling relied on immunoSEQ multiplex PCR, and the TCRdb table lists in-frame clones only, not all of them. The sample gives 85,000 to 100,000 clones, approximately 70% of which show up once; approximately 2.9% is in the top ten. Sequenced sample: PBMCs. The receptors derive from a man between 45 and 60 years old in good health and CMV-seronegative.

This clone appeared once. The rearrangement links TRBV6-5 to TRBJ1-1, with D possibly being TRBD1 (6 bases). The CDR3 loop spans 14 amino acids. Germline CDR1 MNHEY, CDR2 SVGAGI. V lost 5 bases and J lost 2, with 12 bases in between. The CDR3 DNA is TGTGCCAGCAGTACCCGAGGGGGTAACACTGAAGCTTTCTTT. Its translation is CASSTRGGNTEAFF.

This chain connects TRBV7-2 to TRBJ2-2, with D possibly TRBD1 on 5 matching bases. The CDR3 length is 15 residues. V was pared by 5 bases and J by 6 bases, with 16 bases between. CDR1 is SGHTA, CDR2 FQGNSA, per germline. CDR3 region: CASSPAKGFPGELFF. For the CDR3, the DNA is TGTGCCAGCAGCCCCGCGAAGGGGTTCCCCGGGGAGCTGTTTTTT.

The chain combines TRBV9 with TRBJ1-6; D is perhaps TRBD1 (5 bases). Germline V gene sequence: CDR1 SGDLS, CDR2 YYNGEE. Trimming removed 4 bases from V and 7 bases from J, with 15 bases in between. There are 15 residues in the CDR3. The CDR3 nucleotides are TGTGCCAGCAGCCCTCGACAGTATGGGAATTCACCCCTCCACTTT. Protein product: CASSPRQYGNSPLHF.